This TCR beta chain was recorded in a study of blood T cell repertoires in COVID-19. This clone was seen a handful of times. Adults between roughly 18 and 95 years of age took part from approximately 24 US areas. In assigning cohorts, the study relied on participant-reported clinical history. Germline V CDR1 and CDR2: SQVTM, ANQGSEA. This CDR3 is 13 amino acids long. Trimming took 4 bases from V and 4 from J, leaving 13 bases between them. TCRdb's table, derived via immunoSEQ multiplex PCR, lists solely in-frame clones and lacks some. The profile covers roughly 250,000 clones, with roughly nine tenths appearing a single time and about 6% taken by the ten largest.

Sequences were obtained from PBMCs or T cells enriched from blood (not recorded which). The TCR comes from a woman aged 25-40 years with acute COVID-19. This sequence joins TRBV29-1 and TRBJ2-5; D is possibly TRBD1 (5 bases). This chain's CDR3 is CSVVAGRRETQYF. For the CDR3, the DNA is TGCAGCGTTGTGGCAGGGCGGCGAGAGACCCAGTACTTC.